This passage covers 22 T cell receptor beta chains from one sample sequenced in a study of regulatory T cells in long-lasting Graves disease. Time point described: newly diagnosed GD, antithyroid drugs for less than 3 months. From RNA extracted from PBMCs, the TCR library was made. Library construction for TCR beta used iRepertoire HTBI primers and Arm-PCR of CDR3 regions. In TCRdb, the multiplex PCR reads were re-called with MiXCR into one record per CDR3 protein. The sample carries about 560,000 distinct CDR3 sequences, more than 15% recorded once. The same data also went into a second study, on T cells in Graves' hyperthyroidism and ophthalmopathy.

The specimen was peripheral blood mononuclear cells (PBMCs), collected at new diagnosis, from a patient treated with antithyroid drugs. These receptors all come from a man between 18 and 35 years old with Graves disease.

This clonotype was found a few times. The V call is TRBV12-3 or TRBV12-4, the J call TRBJ2-7, with 11 positions matching TRBD2. CDR3 size: 15 residues. V was clipped by 6 bases and J by 4 bases; unmatched bases: 8. The CDR3 coding sequence is TGTGCCAGCAGCCAACTAGCGGGAGTTAAGTACGAGCAGTACTTC. Its protein is CASSQLAGVKYEQYF.

In nucleotides, the CDR3 is TGTGCCAGCAGCGCGGGCTACACTGAAGCTTTCTTT. Amino acids: CASSAGYTEAFF. The chain couples TRBV7-9 to TRBJ1-1, with D hard to call. CDR1 and CDR2 from the germline V gene are SEHNR and FQNEAQ (reference sequence). This CDR3 has 12 amino acids. The V end was cut by 5 bases, the J end by 3 bases, with 7 bases between.

This clonotype showed up many times. The J gene is TRBJ2-7, the V gene TRBV12-3 or TRBV12-4; TRBD1 agrees at 9 bases. Trimming cost V 5 bases and J 6 bases; bases outside gene matches: 11. The CDR3 is 15 amino acids. The DNA of the CDR3 is TGTGCCAGCAGTGTCCGGGACAGGGATTTTGGCGAGCAGTACTTC. Translated: CASSVRDRDFGEQYF.

This clonotype has a count of ten or more. V and J are TRBV28 and TRBJ1-1, with D uncertain. The ends were cut back, 8 bases at V and 4 bases at J, with 11 bases in the middle. The germline V gene has CDR1 MDHEN and CDR2 SYDVKM. This CDR3 is built from 12 residues. CDR3 in amino acids: CASCWGSTEAFF. The CDR3 nucleotides are TGTGCCAGCTGTTGGGGAAGCACTGAAGCTTTCTTT.

This clonotype was seen a handful of times. The V call is TRBV7-6, the J call TRBJ2-7, with TRBD1 as a possible D gene (5 bases). CDR3 length: 15 residues. The germline gives CDR1 SGHVS, CDR2 FNYEAQ. V gave up 5 bases and J gave up 3 bases, with 17 bases separating them. The CDR3, as DNA: TGTGCCAGCAGCGCTGGGGCAGTCGGAGTCTACGAGCAGTACTTC. Translating it yields CASSAGAVGVYEQYF.

This clonotype was detected a few times. The gene calls are TRBV24-1 and TRBJ1-5; D is unclear. Deletions cut 4 bases from V and 2 bases from J, with 11 bases between. CDR1 and CDR2 from the germline V gene are KGHDR and SFDVKD. The CDR3 runs to 15 residues. The CDR3, as DNA: TGTGCCACCAGTGACGTTGGGGAGGGCAATCAGCCCCAGCATTTT. Residues: CATSDVGEGNQPQHF.

To note about this clonotype: One junction end does not reproduce the germline sequence, and a read error may be involved. J is TRBJ1-1 and V is TRBV7-9; D unresolved. The CDR3 sequence is 15 residues long. In germline, CDR1 is SEHNR, CDR2 FQNEAQ (reference sequence). Written as DNA, the CDR3 is TGTGCCAGCAGCCATAGTGATCGGACGAACTCTGAAGCTTTCTTT. Translated: CASSHSDRTNSEAFF.

Comments on this clonotype: This may be a read error: a much more frequent sequence differs by one nucleotide. The chain is built from TRBV28 and TRBJ2-1, with D possibly matching TRBD2 (6 bases). Germline CDR1 reads MDHEN; CDR2 reads SYDVKM. This CDR3 region has 16 residues. V gave up 6 bases and J gave up 10 bases, with 25 bases separating them. The DNA of the CDR3 is TGTGCCAGCAGCTCAAATATCGGGACTCCCAACTACGAGCAGTTCTTC. It specifies CASSSNIGTPNYEQFF.

The rearrangement uses TRBV29-1 and TRBJ2-7; D is possibly TRBD1 (5 bases). V lost 6 bases and J lost 3, with 12 bases in between. The CDR3 totals 12 residues. Germline V lookup: CDR1 SQVTM, CDR2 ANQGSEA. Written as DNA, the CDR3 is TGCAGCGTGCTGACAGTGCTCTACGAGCAGTACTTC. Protein: CSVLTVLYEQYF.

V usage is TRBV6-1 and J usage is TRBJ2-7; 12 bases are shared with TRBD2. This CDR3 contains 16 residues. Unmatched junction bases numbered 10, after V lost 4 bases and J lost 6 bases. The germline V gene encodes CDR1 MNHNS and CDR2 SASEGT. For the CDR3, the DNA is TGTGCCAGCAGTGTACTAGCGGGAGGACCCGCCGGCGAGCAGTACTTC. Translating gives CASSVLAGGPAGEQYF.

This clonotype was observed at least ten times. The chain combines TRBV28 with TRBJ2-3, with 14 bases lining up with TRBD2. The CDR3 is 16 amino acids. V shed 7 bases, J shed 6 bases, and the junction held 9 bases outside the gene matches. From germline, CDR1 is MDHEN and CDR2 SYDVKM. CDR3 protein: CASNGLAGGAGDTQYF. Written as DNA, the CDR3 is TGTGCCAGCAATGGACTAGCGGGAGGAGCGGGGGATACGCAGTATTTT.

On this clonotype itself: A clone one base away is much larger, so this may be a read error. The rearrangement links TRBV11-3 to TRBJ2-2; perhaps D is TRBD1 or TRBD2 (5 bases each). Germline CDR1 SGHNT, CDR2 YENEEA. CDR3 length: 15 amino acids. Deletions cut 3 bases from V and 7 bases from J, with 15 bases between. CDR3 coding DNA: TGTGCCAGCAGCTTCGGCTGGGGGAGAATCGGGGAGCTGTTTTTT. This sequence encodes CASSFGWGRIGELFF. The entire variable domain, with the rest obtained from reference TRBV11-3 and TRBJ2-2, is as follows: EAGVVQSPRYKIIEKKQPVAFWCNPISGHNTLYWYLQNLGQGPELLIRYENEEAVDDSQLPKDRFSAERLKGVDSTLKIQPAELGDSAVYLCASSFGWGRIGELFFGEGSRLTVL.

This clonotype appeared a few times. In nucleotides, the CDR3 is TGTGCCAGCAGCTTAGTTCTTTCTTGGGACAGTACGATAACGAACACCGGGGAGCTGTTTTTT. Translation: CASSLVLSWDSTITNTGELFF. The gene calls are TRBV7-9 and TRBJ2-2; 7 nucleotides line up with TRBD1. The CDR3 extends over 21 amino acids. In germline, CDR1 is SEHNR, CDR2 FQNEAQ (reference sequence). With V trimmed by 1 base and J by 0 bases, 17 bases remained unmatched. Using reference TRBV7-9 and TRBJ2-2 for the parts outside the CDR3, the full variable domain is DTGVSQNPRHKITKRGQNVTFRCDPISEHNRLYWYRQTLGQGPEFLTYFQNEAQLEKSRLLSDRFSAERPKGSFSTLEIQRTEQGDSAMYLCASSLVLSWDSTITNTGELFFGEGSRLTVL.

This clonotype was seen a few times. The CDR3 protein is CSATAGGAYGYTF. In DNA, the CDR3 is TGCAGTGCTACCGCAGGGGGGGCATATGGCTACACCTTC. V and J are TRBV20-1 and TRBJ1-2, with 7 bases that match TRBD1. Germline CDR1 DFQATT, CDR2 SNEGSKA (reference sequence). The ends lost 4 bases at V and 5 bases at J; junction bases unmatched: 7. This CDR3 spans 13 amino acids.

This clonotype was seen repeatedly, ten times or more. This chain links TRBV27 with TRBJ2-7; 9 nucleotides align to TRBD2. The trim removed 8 bases at V and 2 bases at J, leaving 7 bases unmatched. The CDR3 sequence is 14 residues long. The V gene's germline CDR1 is MNHEY and CDR2 SMNVEV (reference sequence). As DNA, the CDR3 is TGTGCCAGCTCAAGTTTAGCGGGGGCCTACGAGCAGTACTTC. Translating gives CASSSLAGAYEQYF.

The genes are TRBV20-1 and TRBJ2-3, with D uncertain. Trimming took 3 bases from V and 4 from J, leaving 2 bases between them. This CDR3 is 10 amino acids long. Germline V gene data show CDR1 as DFQATT and CDR2 as SNEGSKA (reference sequence). The CDR3 sequence: CSASADTQYF. CDR3 sequence (DNA): TGCAGTGCTAGCGCAGATACGCAGTATTTT.

The chain joins TRBV18 to TRBJ2-7; perhaps TRBD2 as D (5 bases). The CDR3 consists of 13 residues. The V gene's germline CDR1 is KGHSH and CDR2 LQKENI. V gave up 3 bases and J gave up 6 bases, with 12 bases separating them. CDR3 residues: CASSPQTEGEQYF. DNA of the CDR3: TGTGCCAGCTCACCCCAAACAGAGGGCGAGCAGTACTTC.

This clonotype has only one observation. A much more abundant neighbour one base away suggests this may be a read error. The chain carries TRBV28 and TRBJ2-7; 10 nucleotides match TRBD2. V lost 4 bases and J lost 4; bases outside the gene matches: 7. Germline V gene sequence: CDR1 MDHEN, CDR2 SYDVKM. This CDR3 is 15 amino acids long. CDR3 bases: TGTGCCAGCAGTTCGGGGATTAGCGGGAGGTACGAGCAGTACTTC. It encodes CASSSGISGRYEQYF.

This chain connects TRBV11-2 to TRBJ2-1, with 13 bases lining up with TRBD2. This CDR3 spans 16 amino acids. J lost 1 base, V lost 7 bases, and 4 bases had no gene match. CDR1 SGHAT and CDR2 FQNNGV come from the germline V gene. The CDR3 region is CASTGLAGASYNEQFF. In nucleotides, the CDR3 is TGTGCCAGCACCGGACTAGCGGGAGCTTCCTACAATGAGCAGTTCTTC. Together with reference TRBV11-2 and TRBJ2-1, the CDR3 gives the full variable domain: EAGVAQSPRYKIIEKRQSVAFWCNPISGHATLYWYQQILGQGPKLLIQFQNNGVVDDSQLPKDRFSAERLKGVDSTLKIQPAKLEDSAVYLCASTGLAGASYNEQFFGPGTRLTVL.

V is TRBV3-1 and J is TRBJ1-4; D might be TRBD1 (5 bases). Trimming stripped 1 base from V and 7 bases from J, with 13 bases between. The CDR3 consists of 15 residues. CDR1 is LGHDT, CDR2 YNNKEL, per germline (reference sequence). CDR3 in DNA: TGTGCCAGCAGCCAAGTGCAGGGAGGAGGTGAAAAACTGTTTTTT. Its protein product is CASSQVQGGGEKLFF.

This clonotype was detected many times. This chain uses TRBV6-5 with TRBJ1-4; 8 nucleotides agree with TRBD1. This CDR3 comprises 14 residues. The V and J ends lost 2 bases and 8 bases, in that order; junction bases with no gene match: 4. From germline, CDR1 is MNHEY and CDR2 SVGAGI. The CDR3 here is CASSYRRGREKLFF. CDR3 sequence (DNA): TGTGCCAGCAGTTACCGCAGGGGGCGCGAAAAACTGTTTTTT.

In its sample, this clonotype was seen a few times. The V gene is TRBV10-3, the J gene TRBJ2-7, with D unresolved. The germline gives CDR1 ENHRY, CDR2 SYGVKD. V was pared by 2 bases and J by 8 bases, with 7 bases between. The CDR3 sequence is 11 residues long. This CDR3 reads CAISERAKQYF. The CDR3 DNA is TGTGCCATCAGTGAGCGGGCTAAGCAGTACTTC.